This is a list of T cell receptor beta chains from one sample in a study of response to subunit inactivated influenza vaccine. Each CDR3 protein gets one entry after TCRdb re-called the RT-PCR reads with MiXCR. The repertoire holds about 500,000 distinct CDR3 sequences, with roughly 7.6% as singletons. Sample: PBMCs from blood, taken 23 to 25 months after vaccination. The receptor source for this set is a man aged 50 to 69 who received an inactivated influenza vaccine. Each CDR3 is given without its conserved first and last residue. The order of the fields is V gene, J gene, D gene, CDR3 protein. D genes are given only for firm matches.

V: TRBV20-1; J: TRBJ1-2; D: TRBD1; CDR3: SASQGGGQANYGYT
V: TRBV7-9; J: TRBJ2-7; D: TRBD2; CDR3: ASSRSGRASGEQY
V: TRBV4-3; J: TRBJ2-1; D: NA; CDR3: ASSQVLRGAGNEQF
V: TRBV15; J: TRBJ2-3; D: TRBD2; CDR3: ATSRELAGVDTQY
V: TRBV12-3/TRBV12-4; J: TRBJ2-3; D: NA; CDR3: ASSSTDTQY
V: TRBV15; J: TRBJ2-1; D: NA; CDR3: ATSRDHRNNEQF
V: TRBV11-2; J: TRBJ2-7; D: TRBD2; CDR3: ASSRGQGLLAGGHEQY
V: TRBV12-3/TRBV12-4; J: TRBJ2-1; D: NA; CDR3: ASSLNPVEQF
V: TRBV5-1; J: TRBJ1-3; D: NA; CDR3: ASSLGQPSGNTIY
V: TRBV7-8; J: TRBJ2-2; D: NA; CDR3: ASSEWSTYTGELF
V: TRBV15; J: TRBJ2-5; D: TRBD1; CDR3: ATSNTGGAGETQY
V: TRBV7-3; J: TRBJ2-1; D: NA; CDR3: ASSSSPLEGLSQLRNEQF
V: TRBV20-1; J: TRBJ2-1; D: TRBD2; CDR3: SARDILAGGPGSEQF
V: TRBV4-3; J: TRBJ1-2; D: NA; CDR3: ASSRAGESYGYT
V: TRBV29-1; J: TRBJ2-7; D: NA; CDR3: SVRASSYEQY
V: TRBV11-2; J: TRBJ2-7; D: NA; CDR3: ASSLDPRQVPSYEQY
V: TRBV11-2; J: TRBJ2-7; D: NA; CDR3: ASSLDVFGEQY
V: TRBV28; J: TRBJ1-1; D: NA; CDR3: ATGTQGPNTEAF
V: TRBV12-3/TRBV12-4; J: TRBJ1-5; D: NA; CDR3: ASSFEGSNQPQH
V: TRBV11-1; J: TRBJ2-1; D: NA; CDR3: ASSSTRPRSYNEQF
V: TRBV10-3; J: TRBJ2-1; D: TRBD2; CDR3: AISESWTSLNEQF
V: TRBV20-1; J: TRBJ2-1; D: NA; CDR3: SARDDNNEQF
V: TRBV20-1; J: TRBJ2-3; D: NA; CDR3: SARDLFRTASTDTQY
V: TRBV7-2; J: TRBJ1-2; D: NA; CDR3: ASSLDRARYGYT
V: TRBV12-3/TRBV12-4; J: TRBJ2-1; D: NA; CDR3: ASSLQGGLYNEQF
V: TRBV18; J: TRBJ1-1; D: TRBD1; CDR3: ASSSQTGGQTEAF
V: TRBV5-6; J: TRBJ1-1; D: TRBD1; CDR3: ASSSWTGVPNREAF
V: TRBV28; J: TRBJ2-5; D: NA; CDR3: ASSKMGGSQETQY
V: TRBV27; J: TRBJ2-1; D: TRBD2; CDR3: ASSLWLASGYNEQF
V: TRBV10-3; J: TRBJ2-6; D: NA; CDR3: AISGGAVTGANVLT
V: TRBV5-6; J: TRBJ1-2; D: NA; CDR3: ASSLGTSNYGYT
V: TRBV7-8; J: TRBJ2-1; D: TRBD2; CDR3: ASKVAGGLAFEQF
V: TRBV5-1; J: TRBJ2-7; D: TRBD1; CDR3: ASSTGQGAGEQY